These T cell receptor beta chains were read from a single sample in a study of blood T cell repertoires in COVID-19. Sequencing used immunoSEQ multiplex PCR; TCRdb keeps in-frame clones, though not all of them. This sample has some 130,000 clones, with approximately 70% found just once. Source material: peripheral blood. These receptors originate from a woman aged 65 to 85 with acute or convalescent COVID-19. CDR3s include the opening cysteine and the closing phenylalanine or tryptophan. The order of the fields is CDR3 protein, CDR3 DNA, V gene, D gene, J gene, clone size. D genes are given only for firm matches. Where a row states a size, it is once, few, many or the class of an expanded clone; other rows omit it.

cdr3_aa: CASSSRGGLAFF
cdr3_nt: TGTGCCAGCAGTAGCAGGGGAGGGTTGGCTTTCTTT
v_call: TRBV2
d_call: NA
j_call: TRBJ1-1
clone_size: NA

cdr3_aa: CATRASGGSSYNEQFF
cdr3_nt: TGTGCCACCCGGGCTAGCGGGGGAAGCTCCTACAATGAGCAGTTCTTC
v_call: TRBV10-3
d_call: TRBD2
j_call: TRBJ2-1
clone_size: NA

cdr3_aa: CASSPTIGQANTGELFF
cdr3_nt: TGTGCCAGCAGCCCCACAATTGGACAGGCGAACACCGGGGAGCTGTTTTTT
v_call: TRBV7-3
d_call: TRBD1
j_call: TRBJ2-2
clone_size: many

cdr3_aa: CASSYRAGGSGTQYF
cdr3_nt: TGTGCCAGCAGTTACCGGGCGGGGGGGTCCGGAACCCAGTACTTC
v_call: TRBV6-2/TRBV6-3
d_call: TRBD2
j_call: TRBJ2-5
clone_size: NA

cdr3_aa: CATSRVLKRGETQYF
cdr3_nt: TGTGCCACCAGCAGAGTTCTTAAGAGGGGGGAGACCCAGTACTTC
v_call: TRBV15
d_call: NA
j_call: TRBJ2-5
clone_size: NA

cdr3_aa: CASSPRGVGTEAFF
cdr3_nt: TGTGCCAGCAGCCCCAGGGGGGTGGGCACTGAAGCTTTCTTT
v_call: TRBV7-2
d_call: TRBD1
j_call: TRBJ1-1
clone_size: NA

cdr3_aa: CASSRRGLLSTDTQYF
cdr3_nt: TGTGCCAGCAGCCGCAGGGGGCTTTTGAGCACAGATACGCAGTATTTT
v_call: TRBV5-4
d_call: TRBD1
j_call: TRBJ2-3
clone_size: NA

cdr3_aa: CASSQQGTHTEAFF
cdr3_nt: TGTGCCAGCAGCCAACAGGGAACCCACACTGAAGCTTTCTTT
v_call: TRBV2
d_call: NA
j_call: TRBJ1-1
clone_size: NA

cdr3_aa: CASRTTIQETQYF
cdr3_nt: TGTGCCAGCAGAACGACTATACAAGAGACCCAGTACTTC
v_call: TRBV12-3/TRBV12-4
d_call: NA
j_call: TRBJ2-5
clone_size: NA

cdr3_aa: CAISDFTSGQGNEQFF
cdr3_nt: TGTGCCATCAGTGACTTCACCTCGGGACAGGGCAATGAGCAGTTCTTC
v_call: TRBV10-3
d_call: TRBD1
j_call: TRBJ2-1
clone_size: NA

cdr3_aa: CASSPVEGANTGELFF
cdr3_nt: TGTGCCAGCAGCCCCGTTGAAGGAGCGAACACCGGGGAGCTGTTTTTT
v_call: TRBV4-2
d_call: NA
j_call: TRBJ2-2
clone_size: NA

cdr3_aa: CASSLARASNEKLFF
cdr3_nt: TGTGCCAGCAGCTTGGCCCGAGCGTCAAATGAAAAACTGTTTTTT
v_call: TRBV5-8
d_call: NA
j_call: TRBJ1-4
clone_size: once

cdr3_aa: CASSERDRGFRGYTF
cdr3_nt: TGTGCCAGCAGTGAACGGGACAGGGGTTTCCGGGGCTACACCTTC
v_call: TRBV2
d_call: TRBD1
j_call: TRBJ1-2
clone_size: NA

cdr3_aa: CASSTGGVETQYF
cdr3_nt: TGTGCCAGCTCGACAGGGGGAGTAGAGACCCAGTACTTC
v_call: TRBV19
d_call: TRBD1
j_call: TRBJ2-5
clone_size: NA

cdr3_aa: CASSQTTTGLWDEQYF
cdr3_nt: TGTGCCAGCAGCCAAACTACGACAGGGCTGTGGGACGAGCAGTACTTC
v_call: TRBV3-1/TRBV3-2
d_call: TRBD1
j_call: TRBJ2-7
clone_size: NA

cdr3_aa: CASGTARGGGYGEAFF
cdr3_nt: TGTGCTAGTGGCACAGCACGGGGGGGAGGCTACGGTGAAGCTTTCTTT
v_call: TRBV12-5
d_call: NA
j_call: TRBJ1-1
clone_size: NA

cdr3_aa: CASSLAFQGFDEQFF
cdr3_nt: TGTGCCAGCAGCTTAGCGTTTCAGGGTTTCGATGAGCAGTTCTTC
v_call: TRBV11-2
d_call: NA
j_call: TRBJ2-1
clone_size: NA

cdr3_aa: CSVEGTGTSYEQYF
cdr3_nt: TGCAGCGTTGAAGGGACAGGGACCTCCTACGAGCAGTACTTC
v_call: TRBV29-1
d_call: TRBD1
j_call: TRBJ2-7
clone_size: few

cdr3_aa: CASRAGQGTEAFF
cdr3_nt: TGTGCCAGCAGGGCAGGACAGGGCACTGAAGCTTTCTTT
v_call: TRBV2
d_call: TRBD1
j_call: TRBJ1-1
clone_size: NA

cdr3_aa: CASSLAGGQRFYGYTF
cdr3_nt: TGCGCCAGCAGCTTGGCGGGGGGGCAAAGGTTCTATGGCTACACCTTC
v_call: TRBV5-1
d_call: NA
j_call: TRBJ1-2
clone_size: NA

cdr3_aa: CASSQRQLATNEKLFF
cdr3_nt: TGTGCCAGCTCACAAAGACAACTTGCAACTAATGAAAAACTGTTTTTT
v_call: TRBV18
d_call: NA
j_call: TRBJ1-4
clone_size: few

cdr3_aa: CASSLRGTGRLSEQYF
cdr3_nt: TGTGCCAGCAGTTTAAGGGGGACAGGGCGATTGAGCGAGCAGTACTTC
v_call: TRBV27
d_call: TRBD1
j_call: TRBJ2-7
clone_size: NA

cdr3_aa: CASSSGGAFYGYTF
cdr3_nt: TGTGCCAGCAGTTCAGGGGGCGCATTCTATGGCTACACCTTC
v_call: TRBV6-6
d_call: TRBD1
j_call: TRBJ1-2
clone_size: NA

cdr3_aa: CASKRAETVPGNTIYF
cdr3_nt: TGTGCCAGTAAGAGGGCAGAAACTGTGCCTGGAAACACCATATATTTT
v_call: TRBV19
d_call: NA
j_call: TRBJ1-3
clone_size: once

cdr3_aa: CASSHSAQGGEQFF
cdr3_nt: TGTGCCAGCAGCCACTCTGCGCAGGGCGGTGAGCAGTTCTTC
v_call: TRBV3-1/TRBV3-2
d_call: NA
j_call: TRBJ2-1
clone_size: NA

cdr3_aa: CASSKRGTLGEKLFF
cdr3_nt: TGTGCCAGCAGTAAAAGAGGGACACTAGGGGAAAAACTGTTTTTT
v_call: TRBV28
d_call: NA
j_call: TRBJ1-4
clone_size: NA

cdr3_aa: CASSYSGDEQYF
cdr3_nt: TGTGCCAGCAGTTACTCCGGGGACGAGCAGTACTTC
v_call: TRBV6-5
d_call: NA
j_call: TRBJ2-7
clone_size: NA

cdr3_aa: CASSGGTGPYGYTF
cdr3_nt: TGTGCCAGTAGTGGAGGGACAGGGCCCTATGGCTACACCTTC
v_call: TRBV19
d_call: TRBD1
j_call: TRBJ1-2
clone_size: NA

cdr3_aa: CASSPTMDRYNEQFF
cdr3_nt: TGTGCCAGCAGCCCTACCATGGACAGGTACAATGAGCAGTTCTTC
v_call: TRBV7-3
d_call: TRBD1
j_call: TRBJ2-1
clone_size: few

cdr3_aa: CASSQDRQVSSPLHF
cdr3_nt: TGTGCCAGCAGCCAAGATCGGCAGGTCTCTTCACCCCTCCACTTT
v_call: TRBV14
d_call: NA
j_call: TRBJ1-6
clone_size: NA

cdr3_aa: CASSDRVGSPLHF
cdr3_nt: TGTGCCAGCAGCGACAGGGTAGGCTCACCCCTCCACTTT
v_call: TRBV6-2/TRBV6-3
d_call: TRBD1
j_call: TRBJ1-6
clone_size: NA

cdr3_aa: CASSLSRRAGGTDTQYF
cdr3_nt: TGTGCCAGCAGTTTATCTCGGCGGGCAGGCGGAACAGATACGCAGTATTTT
v_call: TRBV27
d_call: NA
j_call: TRBJ2-3
clone_size: NA

cdr3_aa: CASSLALAGGPRRETQYF
cdr3_nt: TGTGCCAGCAGCTTGGCACTAGCGGGAGGGCCCCGGCGGGAGACCCAGTACTTC
v_call: TRBV5-6
d_call: TRBD2
j_call: TRBJ2-5
clone_size: NA

cdr3_aa: CASSPGVSSYNEQFF
cdr3_nt: TGCGCCAGCAGCCCGGGGGTGAGCTCCTACAATGAGCAGTTCTTC
v_call: TRBV5-1
d_call: NA
j_call: TRBJ2-1
clone_size: NA

cdr3_aa: CASSPWRSAGTEAFF
cdr3_nt: TGTGCCAGCAGCCCCTGGAGGTCCGCCGGCACTGAAGCTTTCTTT
v_call: TRBV7-9
d_call: NA
j_call: TRBJ1-1
clone_size: NA

cdr3_aa: CASSLKFRGSMNTEAFF
cdr3_nt: TGTGCCAGCAGCTTAAAATTTAGAGGCTCCATGAACACTGAAGCTTTCTTT
v_call: TRBV27
d_call: NA
j_call: TRBJ1-1
clone_size: NA

cdr3_aa: CASSQEVTGGIYNEQFF
cdr3_nt: TGCGCCAGCAGCCAAGAGGTAACGGGGGGGATCTACAATGAGCAGTTCTTC
v_call: TRBV4-3
d_call: TRBD2
j_call: TRBJ2-1
clone_size: NA

cdr3_aa: CALMGQLGDTQYF
cdr3_nt: TGTGCACTAATGGGACAGCTGGGGGATACGCAGTATTTT
v_call: TRBV10-3
d_call: TRBD1
j_call: TRBJ2-3
clone_size: few

cdr3_aa: CASSVEAGGYTEAFF
cdr3_nt: TGTGCCAGCAGCGTAGAGGCAGGGGGGTACACTGAAGCTTTCTTT
v_call: TRBV9
d_call: TRBD1
j_call: TRBJ1-1
clone_size: NA

cdr3_aa: CASSLWTRGRSYNSPLHF
cdr3_nt: TGTGCCAGCAGCTTGTGGACGCGGGGACGATCCTATAATTCACCCCTCCACTTT
v_call: TRBV5-8
d_call: NA
j_call: TRBJ1-6
clone_size: NA

cdr3_aa: CASSFDFSYNEQFF
cdr3_nt: TGTGCCAGCAGCTTCGACTTCTCCTACAATGAGCAGTTCTTC
v_call: TRBV5-4
d_call: NA
j_call: TRBJ2-1
clone_size: NA

cdr3_aa: CASSPDRANQPQHF
cdr3_nt: TGTGCCAGCAGCCCCGACAGGGCCAATCAGCCCCAGCATTTT
v_call: TRBV2
d_call: TRBD1
j_call: TRBJ1-5
clone_size: NA